A single sample is the source of the 30 T cell receptor beta chains below, sequenced in a study of blood T cell repertoires in COVID-19. Clones were read by immunoSEQ multiplex PCR, and TCRdb kept only the in-frame ones, dropping some. The sample records 150,000 to 190,000 clones, about 80% being singletons. The sequenced sample consisted of peripheral blood. Receptors were obtained from a man in his 60s with acute or convalescent COVID-19.

The chain has TRBV9 and TRBJ2-7; 7 bases are shared with TRBD2. The CDR3 covers 13 residues. V lost 3 bases and J lost 9; bases outside the gene matches: 9. CDR1 is SGDLS, CDR2 YYNGEE, per germline. This chain's CDR3 is CASSEGGRGPQYF. CDR3 in DNA: TGTGCCAGCAGCGAGGGTGGGAGGGGTCCGCAGTACTTC.

The V gene is TRBV5-1, the J gene TRBJ1-6; D might be TRBD1 (5 bases). V dropped 1 base and J dropped 8 bases, with 16 bases sitting between them. Germline V gene data show CDR1 as SGHRS and CDR2 as YFSETQ. The CDR3 is 16 amino acids. The CDR3 DNA follows: TGCGCCAGCAGCTTGCCCACGACCGGGGGGGATTCACCCCTCCACTTT. Translation: CASSLPTTGGDSPLHF.

CDR3 region: CASGDRGFNEQFF. Written as DNA, the CDR3 is TGTGCCAGCGGGGACAGGGGTTTCAATGAGCAGTTCTTC. V gene TRBV7-2 combines with J gene TRBJ2-1, with 10 bases fitting TRBD1. The CDR3 consists of 13 residues. Germline CDR1 and CDR2: SGHTA and FQGNSA. The V and J ends lost 8 bases and 6 bases, in that order; junction bases with no gene match: 4.

The rearrangement joins TRBV10-1 to TRBJ1-6; D uncertain. CDR1 WNHNN and CDR2 SYGVQD come from the germline V gene (reference sequence). The CDR3 extends over 16 amino acids. With 4 bases removed from V and 2 bases from J, the gap between germline ends came to 12 bases. CDR3: CASSGFPRAYNSPLHF. The CDR3 DNA reads TGCGCCAGCAGTGGGTTCCCGCGGGCCTATAATTCACCCCTCCACTTT.

The rearrangement joins TRBV11-2 to TRBJ2-5, with D maybe TRBD2 (5 bases). The CDR3 is made up of 14 amino acids. Between the trimmed V and J ends, which lost 1 base and 5 bases, there was a span of 11 bases. Germline loops: CDR1 SGHAT, CDR2 FQNNGV. The chain's CDR3 is CASSLVLEGETQYF. CDR3 coding DNA: TGTGCCAGCAGCTTAGTACTCGAGGGCGAGACCCAGTACTTC.

The chain carries TRBV12-3 or TRBV12-4 and TRBJ2-1; D unclear. The CDR3 covers 12 residues. V was shortened by 7 bases and J by 9 bases, with 13 bases between the two germline ends. The CDR3 DNA follows: TGTGCCAGCAACAAGGTCCCGGGTGAGCAGTTCTTC. This sequence encodes CASNKVPGEQFF.

V and J are TRBV7-9 and TRBJ1-1; TRBD1 aligns across 7 bases. The CDR3 loop spans 14 amino acids. J gave up 2 bases and V 3 bases, and 3 bases lay outside the gene matches. Germline CDR1 and CDR2: SEHNR and FQNEAQ (reference sequence). CDR3 nucleotide sequence: TGTGCCAGCAGCTTCGGGGACAGAAACACTGAAGCTTTCTTT. Translation gives CASSFGDRNTEAFF.

The chain combines TRBV18 with TRBJ1-2; possibly TRBD1 for D (5 bases). The length of the CDR3 is 11 residues. The V gene's germline CDR1 is KGHSH and CDR2 LQKENI. V dropped 6 bases and J dropped 5 bases, with 7 bases sitting between them. CDR3 bases: TGTGCCAGCTCTCAGGGATATGGCTACACCTTC. The encoded protein is CASSQGYGYTF.

The chain couples TRBV2 to TRBJ2-3, with D hard to call. The germline gives CDR1 SNHLY, CDR2 FYNNEI. V was clipped by 3 bases and J by 2 bases, with 9 bases between them. The CDR3 is made up of 14 amino acids. The CDR3 region has the DNA TGTGCCAGCAGTGACGAGCCTTTCACAGATACGCAGTATTTT. Translated, it gives CASSDEPFTDTQYF.

The chain uses TRBV4-3 and TRBJ2-7, with TRBD2 matching over 9 bases. J gave up 3 bases and V 0 bases, and 3 bases lay outside the gene matches. Germline V gene sequence: CDR1 LGHNA, CDR2 YSLEER. The CDR3 has 15 amino acids. The CDR3 sequence: CASSQEQRGDYEQYF. CDR3 in DNA: TGCGCCAGCAGCCAAGAACAGCGGGGGGACTACGAGCAGTACTTC.

The sample holds a few counts of this clone. The chain carries TRBV9 and TRBJ2-7; 7 nucleotides match TRBD1. This CDR3 is 15 amino acids long. Germline trimming cut 3 bases from V and 3 bases from J; bases unmatched to any gene: 9. CDR1 SGDLS and CDR2 YYNGEE come from the germline V gene. CDR3 sequence: CASSASGQPLYEQYF. The CDR3 bases are TGTGCCAGCAGCGCCTCGGGACAGCCCCTCTACGAGCAGTACTTC.

J is TRBJ1-5 and V is TRBV6-4; D gene uncertain. This CDR3 contains 14 residues. The V gene's germline CDR1 is MRHNA and CDR2 SNTAGT. Trimming stripped 2 bases from V and 4 bases from J, with 9 bases between. The CDR3 region is CASSDLAGNQPQHF. DNA of the CDR3: TGTGCCAGCAGTGACCTGGCGGGGAATCAGCCCCAGCATTTT.

This sequence joins TRBV30 and TRBJ1-2; D might be TRBD1 (5 bases). Trimming removed 4 bases at V and 3 bases at J, with 24 bases between. Germline CDR1 and CDR2: GTSNPN and SVGIG (reference sequence). The CDR3 has 17 residues. The CDR3 reads CAWMSGRAPKLHYGYTF. The DNA of the CDR3 is TGTGCCTGGATGTCGGGCAGGGCCCCGAAACTACACTATGGCTACACCTTC. Based on the CDR3 plus reference TRBV30 and TRBJ1-2, the full variable domain is SQTIHQWPATLVQPVGSPLSLECTVEGTSNPNLYWYRQAAGRGLQLLFYSVGIGQISSEVPQNLSASRPQDRQFILSSKKLLLSDSGFYLCAWMSGRAPKLHYGYTFGSGTRLTVV.

The chain carries TRBV9 and TRBJ2-3, with 11 bases matching TRBD2. V lost 0 bases, J lost 1 base, and 4 bases stayed unmatched. This CDR3 comprises 17 residues. Germline CDR1 and CDR2: SGDLS and YYNGEE. This CDR3 reads CASSVGLAGQRTDTQYF. As DNA, the CDR3 is TGTGCCAGCAGCGTAGGACTAGCGGGACAACGCACAGATACGCAGTATTTT. Based on the CDR3 plus reference TRBV9 and TRBJ2-3, the full variable domain is DSGVTQTPKHLITATGQRVTLRCSPRSGDLSVYWYQQSLDQGLQFLIQYYNGEERAKGNILERFSAQQFPDLHSELNLSSLELGDSALYFCASSVGLAGQRTDTQYFGPGTRLTVL.

The rearrangement joins TRBV24-1 to TRBJ2-7; 10 positions match TRBD1. This CDR3 has 14 amino acids. The V segment lost 5 bases and the J segment 4 bases; nucleotides outside the gene matches: 4. The germline gives CDR1 KGHDR, CDR2 SFDVKD. The CDR3 DNA reads as TGTGCCACCAGTGCAGGACAGGGGGTGTACGAGCAGTACTTC. It yields the protein CATSAGQGVYEQYF.

The CDR3 DNA reads TGTGCCAGTAGTATTTGGGGGCGACAACTGTTTTTT. Translating it yields CASSIWGRQLFF. The chain employs TRBV19 and TRBJ1-4, with a possible D match to TRBD1 (6 bases). V was pared by 3 bases and J by 12 bases, with 11 bases between. The CDR3 consists of 12 residues. Germline V gene data show CDR1 as LNHDA and CDR2 as SQIVND (reference sequence).

The chain is built from TRBV5-1 and TRBJ2-5; 16 bases map to TRBD2. CDR3 length: 16 amino acids. The V and J ends lost 3 bases and 5 bases, in that order; junction bases with no gene match: 4. Germline V gene sequence: CDR1 SGHRS, CDR2 YFSETQ. CDR3 sequence (DNA): TGCGCCAGCAGCTCAGGGACTAGCGGGGGGGCTGAGACCCAGTACTTC. Its translation is CASSSGTSGGAETQYF.

The genes are TRBV4-1 and TRBJ1-6; D call uncertain. CDR3 length: 16 amino acids. Germline V gene data show CDR1 as MGHRA and CDR2 as YSYEKL. Trimming took 0 bases from V and 4 from J, leaving 10 bases between them. The CDR3 loop is CASSQEVQAYNSPLHF. In DNA, the CDR3 is TGCGCCAGCAGCCAAGAGGTGCAGGCGTATAATTCACCCCTCCACTTT.

The V call is TRBV5-1, the J call TRBJ2-1; 14 positions match TRBD2. Germline CDR1 is SGHRS and CDR2 is YFSETQ. V lost 6 bases and J lost 6; bases outside the gene matches: 5. This CDR3 has 15 residues. The CDR3 sequence is CASTGTSGSGNEQFF. The CDR3 DNA sequence: TGCGCCAGCACCGGGACTAGCGGGAGCGGCAATGAGCAGTTCTTC.

The chain has TRBV28 and TRBJ2-7, with 8 bases fitting TRBD2. Germline V gene lookup returns CDR1 MDHEN and CDR2 SYDVKM. The CDR3 is 15 amino acids. V trimming: 10 bases; J trimming: 4 bases; junction bases outside the gene matches: 15. CDR3 in amino acids: CATQGGGGGTYEQYF. The CDR3, as DNA: TGTGCCACCCAAGGTGGTGGCGGGGGGACTTACGAGCAGTACTTC.

This rearrangement joins TRBV21-1 to TRBJ1-5; the table's D call, TRBD1, was not checked against the DNA. TRBV21-1 corresponds to a pseudogene. The CDR3 is made up of 15 amino acids. The CDR3 coding sequence is TGTGCCAGCCCTTGGGGCGTATCGGGCAATCAGCCCCAGCATTTT. Translating gives CASPWGVSGNQPQHF.

This chain connects TRBV19 to TRBJ2-5, with a possible D match to TRBD1 (5 bases). V gave up 0 bases and J gave up 7 bases, with 12 bases separating them. CDR1 is LNHDA and CDR2 is SQIVND in the germline V gene (reference sequence). The CDR3 runs 14 residues. In nucleotides, the CDR3 is TGTGCCAGTAGTATAGAGGCCTCCCAGGGGACCCAGTACTTC. Amino acid sequence: CASSIEASQGTQYF.

About this clone itself: Other DNA sequences of this sample code for an identical CDR3. CDR3 sequence (DNA): TGTGCCACCAGTGCGGGAAACTATGGCTACACCTTC. Translation: CATSAGNYGYTF. This chain links TRBV24-1 with TRBJ1-2; D ambiguous. V was clipped by 5 bases and J by 2 bases, with 5 bases between them. CDR1 KGHDR and CDR2 SFDVKD come from the germline V gene. CDR3 length equals 12 residues.

The V call is TRBV7-2, the J call TRBJ1-2, with TRBD1 as a possible D gene (6 bases). Germline assignment: CDR1 SGHTA and CDR2 FQGNSA. The CDR3 sequence is 14 residues long. V shed 5 bases and J shed 1 base, with 11 bases lying between them. The CDR3: CASSENRVNYGYTF. In DNA form, the CDR3 reads TGTGCCAGCAGCGAAAACAGGGTTAACTATGGCTACACCTTC.

J is TRBJ1-2 and V is TRBV6-4, with unresolved D. V lost 5 bases, J lost 4 bases, and 11 bases lay in between. CDR1 and CDR2 (germline): MRHNA, SNTAGT. The CDR3 has 13 residues. Here the CDR3 DNA reads TGTGCCAGCAGTAAATCGGGAACCTATGGCTACACCTTC. Protein product: CASSKSGTYGYTF.

The chain couples TRBV11-2 to TRBJ2-3; 8 bases agree with TRBD1. From germline, CDR1 is SGHAT and CDR2 FQNNGV. Unmatched junction bases numbered 5, after V lost 5 bases and J lost 1 base. This CDR3 region has 15 residues. The chain's CDR3 is CASSTQGAGTDTQYF. CDR3 nucleotides: TGTGCCAGCAGCACCCAGGGGGCTGGCACAGATACGCAGTATTTT.

The chain has TRBV19 and TRBJ2-3; D is uncertain. This CDR3 is built from 15 residues. Germline CDR1 and CDR2: LNHDA and SQIVND (reference sequence). V dropped 3 bases and J dropped 3 bases, with 13 bases sitting between them. CDR3 sequence reads: CASSISRRSTDTQYF. The DNA for the CDR3 is TGTGCCAGTAGTATTTCCCGTCGGTCGACAGATACGCAGTATTTT.

This chain uses TRBV3-1 (or the pseudogene TRBV3-2) with TRBJ1-6; perhaps TRBD1 as D (6 bases). Germline loops: CDR1 LGHDT, CDR2 YNNKEL (reference sequence). The germline V and J ends were trimmed by 6 bases and 9 bases, with 12 bases remaining between them. There are 13 residues in the CDR3. As DNA, the CDR3 is TGTGCCAGCAGGTCGGACAGAGCTTCACCCCTCCACTTT. Protein sequence: CASRSDRASPLHF.

J is TRBJ1-2 and V is TRBV10-3; D may be TRBD1 (5 bases). Germline values: CDR1 ENHRY, CDR2 SYGVKD. The CDR3 contains 13 residues. The V end was cut by 9 bases, the J end by 7 bases, with 18 bases between. DNA for the CDR3: TGTGCCATGGACCAGGGAAATGGGGCTGGCTACACCTTC. It codes for CAMDQGNGAGYTF.

The J gene is TRBJ1-1, the V gene TRBV6-1; D possibly corresponds to TRBD1 (6 bases). The CDR3 is 15 amino acids. Germline V gives CDR1 MNHNS, CDR2 SASEGT. Trimming removed 0 bases at V and 0 bases at J, with 8 bases between. The CDR3 region is CASSEAAGVNTEAFF. CDR3 nucleotide sequence: TGTGCCAGCAGTGAAGCCGCAGGGGTGAACACTGAAGCTTTCTTT.